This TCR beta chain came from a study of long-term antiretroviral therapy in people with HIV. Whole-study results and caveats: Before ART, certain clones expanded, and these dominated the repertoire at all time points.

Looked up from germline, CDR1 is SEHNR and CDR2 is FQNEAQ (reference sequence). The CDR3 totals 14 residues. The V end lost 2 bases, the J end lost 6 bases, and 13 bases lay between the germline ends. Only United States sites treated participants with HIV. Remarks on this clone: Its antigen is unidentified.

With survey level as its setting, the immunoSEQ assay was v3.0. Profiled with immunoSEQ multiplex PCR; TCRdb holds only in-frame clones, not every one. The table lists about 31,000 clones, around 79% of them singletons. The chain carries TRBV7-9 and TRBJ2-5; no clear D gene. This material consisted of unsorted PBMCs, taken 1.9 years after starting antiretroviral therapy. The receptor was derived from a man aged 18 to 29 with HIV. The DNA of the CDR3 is TGTGCCAGCAGCTTAACGGGCAGGTGGCAGACCCAGTACTTC. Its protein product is CASSLTGRWQTQYF.